Listed here are 11 T cell receptor beta chains from one sample, sequenced in a study of cytomegalovirus exposure and HLA in healthy donors. Use of 60 Vbeta and 13 Jbeta primers characterized the PCR. Sequencing was performed with immunoSEQ multiplex PCR; in TCRdb, only in-frame clones are kept and a portion is missing. The sample records roughly 81,000 clones, 60% to 80% being singletons. The sequencing sample was made of PBMCs. The receptors were sampled from a boy aged 5-17 years in good health and CMV-seronegative.

The chain links TRBV7-2 to TRBJ2-3; 7 bases are a match to TRBD2. The CDR3 contains 16 residues. The ends lost 5 bases at V and 0 bases at J; junction bases unmatched: 8. CDR1 and CDR2 (germline): SGHTA, FQGNSA. The CDR3 nucleotides are TGTGCCAGCAGCACGGGAGCGGGATTAAGCACAGATACGCAGTATTTT. As protein: CASSTGAGLSTDTQYF. The full variable domain, rest sourced from reference TRBV7-2 and TRBJ2-3, is GAGVSQSPSNKVTEKGKDVELRCDPISGHTALYWYRQSLGQGLEFLIYFQGNSAPDKSGLPSDRFSAERTGGSVSTLTIQRTQQEDSAVYLCASSTGAGLSTDTQYFGPGTRLTVL.

The J gene is TRBJ2-7, the V gene TRBV7-9; D might be TRBD1 (6 bases). V gave up 2 bases and J gave up 4 bases, with 18 bases separating them. The CDR3 runs to 16 residues. Germline CDR1 and CDR2: SEHNR and FQNEAQ (reference sequence). CDR3 in amino acids: CASSLLIGTGRYEQYF. The CDR3 nucleotides are TGTGCCAGCAGCTTACTGATAGGCACAGGGAGATACGAGCAGTACTTC.

This clone was observed a single time. The chain recombines TRBV10-2 with TRBJ1-1; possibly TRBD1 for D (5 bases). Trimming removed 6 bases from V and 3 bases from J, with 14 bases in between. Germline V CDR1 and CDR2: WSHSY, SAAADI. CDR3 length: 14 amino acids. Here the CDR3 DNA reads TGCGCCAGCAGAAACAGGAGTGTGCACACTGAAGCTTTCTTT. The encoded protein is CASRNRSVHTEAFF.

This chain links TRBV7-6 with TRBJ2-7, with D perhaps matching TRBD2 (6 bases). V lost 1 base and J lost 7, with 14 bases in between. The CDR3 sequence is 14 residues long. Looked up from germline, CDR1 is SGHVS and CDR2 is FNYEAQ. CDR3 nucleotides: TGTGCCAGCAGCTTAGAAGGCGGGGCCAAGGAGCAGTACTTC. It codes for CASSLEGGAKEQYF.

The genes are TRBV6-4 and TRBJ2-3, with TRBD2 matching over 9 bases. The CDR3 covers 15 residues. Trimming took 6 bases from V and 4 from J; bases not matched to a gene: 8. The V gene's germline CDR1 is MRHNA and CDR2 SNTAGT. CDR3 protein: CASSEEAGGPDTQYF. Written as DNA, the CDR3 is TGTGCCAGCAGCGAGGAAGCGGGAGGCCCAGATACGCAGTATTTT.

This clone was detected once. The rearrangement links TRBV28 to TRBJ2-5; D uncertain. Germline CDR1 MDHEN, CDR2 SYDVKM. The V and J ends lost 10 bases and 5 bases respectively, with 8 bases between them. This CDR3 region has 10 residues. DNA for the CDR3: TGTGCCACCCTACGGGAGACCCAGTACTTC. It translates to CATLRETQYF.

The rearrangement uses TRBV12-2 and TRBJ2-1; the listed D gene, TRBD2, was not tested against the DNA. TRBV12-2 is designated a pseudogene. The CDR3 sequence is 17 residues long. The CDR3 sequence is CASRFYGLAGVYNEQFF. The CDR3 DNA follows: TGTGCAAGTCGCTTTTACGGACTAGCGGGAGTATACAATGAGCAGTTCTTC.

This clone was found once. CDR3 residues: CASRWRGINDEQFF. Here the CDR3 DNA reads TGTGCCAGCAGGTGGCGGGGTATAAACGATGAGCAGTTCTTC. This chain links TRBV27 with TRBJ2-1; D is perhaps TRBD2 (6 bases). Trimming shortened V by 6 bases and J by 8 bases, and 17 bases separated the two germline ends. Germline V gene data show CDR1 as MNHEY and CDR2 as SMNVEV (reference sequence). The CDR3 has 14 amino acids.

The chain employs TRBV13 and TRBJ1-1; D unresolved. The V gene's germline CDR1 is PRHDT and CDR2 FYEKMQ (reference sequence). The V end was cut by 2 bases, the J end by 0 bases, with 10 bases between. CDR3 length: 15 amino acids. CDR3 bases: TGTGCCAGCAGCTTACGTGTGGGCTTGAACACTGAAGCTTTCTTT. It yields the protein CASSLRVGLNTEAFF.

The chain has TRBV19 and TRBJ2-2; a weak D match, TRBD2 (5 bases). This CDR3 region has 14 residues. The germline V gene encodes CDR1 LNHDA and CDR2 SQIVND (reference sequence). V was pared by 10 bases and J by 0 bases, with 12 bases between. The CDR3 nucleotides are TGTGCCACCTCTGGACTGGCGAACACCGGGGAGCTGTTTTTT. Protein sequence: CATSGLANTGELFF.

The genes are TRBV4-2 and TRBJ1-2; possibly TRBD1 for D (6 bases). This CDR3 spans 16 amino acids. Germline loops: CDR1 LGHNA, CDR2 YNFKEQ. Trimming cost V 0 bases and J 5 bases, with 16 bases left between them. CDR3 coding DNA: TGTGCCAGCAGCCAAGATTTTTTAAGGACAGAGTATGGCTACACCTTC. This sequence encodes CASSQDFLRTEYGYTF.